A single sample gave rise to the 10 T cell receptor beta chains below, sequenced in a study of cytomegalovirus exposure and HLA in healthy donors. Vbeta (60) and Jbeta (13) primers were used in the PCR. Clones were sequenced by immunoSEQ multiplex PCR, and TCRdb holds only the in-frame ones, with some missing. The sample has some 130,000 clones; more than 70% are singletons. Sample: PBMCs. The receptor set was obtained from a woman aged 25 to 39 in good health and CMV-seropositive.

The chain is built from TRBV7-3 and TRBJ2-2; perhaps TRBD2 as D (5 bases). The CDR3 length is 13 residues. Germline-derived CDR1 and CDR2 are SGHTA and FQGTGA. With 2 bases removed from V and 7 bases from J, the gap between germline ends came to 8 bases. CDR3 residues: CASSLGESGELFF. In DNA, the CDR3 is TGTGCCAGCAGCTTAGGGGAGAGCGGGGAGCTGTTTTTT.

This clone showed up just once. This chain uses TRBV28 with TRBJ2-7, with a tentative D call TRBD2 (5 bases). There are 12 residues in the CDR3. The germline V and J ends were trimmed by 4 bases and 3 bases, with 7 bases remaining between them. Looked up from germline, CDR1 is MDHEN and CDR2 is SYDVKM. CDR3 sequence reads: CASSSSSYEQYF. The CDR3 region has the DNA TGTGCCAGCAGTTCTAGCAGCTACGAGCAGTACTTC.

The rearrangement joins TRBV30 to TRBJ2-1; possible D gene TRBD1, 6 bases. This CDR3 spans 14 amino acids. CDR1 and CDR2 (germline): GTSNPN, SVGIG (reference sequence). V was trimmed by 2 bases and J by 7 bases, leaving 15 bases between them. The CDR3 DNA is TGTGCCTGGAGTCCTGGACAGCCGCGGAATGAGCAGTTCTTC. This translates into CAWSPGQPRNEQFF.

The CDR3 region is CAGNPSDRDYGYTF. CDR3 nucleotide sequence: TGTGCCGGCAACCCCTCGGACAGGGACTATGGCTACACCTTC. This rearrangement joins TRBV4-2 to TRBJ1-2, with 8 bases fitting TRBD1. The CDR3 covers 14 residues. The germline V gene encodes CDR1 LGHNA and CDR2 YNFKEQ. V lost 11 bases to trimming and J lost 3 bases; unmatched junction nucleotides: 11.

This clone turned up a few times. The chain uses TRBV2 and TRBJ1-1; tentative D call: TRBD1 (6 bases). The CDR3 loop spans 13 amino acids. Deletions cut 4 bases from V and 4 bases from J, with 10 bases between. Germline V CDR1 and CDR2: SNHLY, FYNNEI. The CDR3 DNA sequence: TGTGCCAGCAGTGTTAGCAGGGGCACTGAAGCTTTCTTT. It codes for CASSVSRGTEAFF.

This sequence joins TRBV2 and TRBJ1-1, with D unresolved. The CDR3 length is 13 residues. CDR1 is SNHLY and CDR2 is FYNNEI in the germline V gene. With 4 bases removed from V and 5 bases from J, the gap between germline ends came to 11 bases. CDR3 amino acids: CASSALPRTEAFF. CDR3 bases: TGTGCCAGCAGTGCCCTACCGAGGACTGAAGCTTTCTTT.

V usage is TRBV5-6 and J usage is TRBJ2-3; 9 nucleotides line up with TRBD1. The germline CDR1 and CDR2 sequences are SGHDT and YYEEEE. The CDR3 is 14 residues long. V lost 3 bases and J lost 4; bases outside the gene matches: 3. CDR3 in amino acids: CASSSRQGADTQYF. DNA of the CDR3: TGTGCCAGCAGCTCGAGACAGGGGGCAGATACGCAGTATTTT.

The J gene is TRBJ1-4, the V gene TRBV6-5; no reliable D call. Looked up from germline, CDR1 is MNHEY and CDR2 is SVGAGI. Trimming stripped 6 bases from V and 6 bases from J, with 11 bases between. CDR3 length: 13 amino acids. The DNA of the CDR3 is TGTGCCAGCAGGGCCCCCGGGGATGAAAAACTGTTTTTT. Protein sequence: CASRAPGDEKLFF.

This sequence joins TRBV19 and TRBJ2-1, with 11 bases aligning to TRBD2. CDR1 and CDR2 (germline): LNHDA, SQIVND (reference sequence). This CDR3 region has 15 residues. After removal of 3 bases from V and 4 bases from J, the junction contained 2 bases not matched to a gene. The CDR3 loop is CASSMGTSGYNEQFF. As DNA, the CDR3 is TGTGCCAGTAGTATGGGGACTAGCGGTTACAATGAGCAGTTCTTC. Full variable domain (outside the CDR3, taken from reference TRBV19 and TRBJ2-1): DGGITQSPKYLFRKEGQNVTLSCEQNLNHDAMYWYRQDPGQGLRLIYYSQIVNDFQKGDIAEGYSVSREKKESFPLTVTSAQKNPTAFYLCASSMGTSGYNEQFFGPGTRLTVL.

The rearrangement joins TRBV7-2 to TRBJ1-2; D uncertain. This CDR3 is built from 11 residues. V lost 1 base and J lost 14, with 11 bases in between. Germline CDR1 SGHTA, CDR2 FQGNSA. In DNA, the CDR3 is TGTGCCAGCAGCTTAGAGCTGAGTCTTACCTTC. Translated: CASSLELSLTF.